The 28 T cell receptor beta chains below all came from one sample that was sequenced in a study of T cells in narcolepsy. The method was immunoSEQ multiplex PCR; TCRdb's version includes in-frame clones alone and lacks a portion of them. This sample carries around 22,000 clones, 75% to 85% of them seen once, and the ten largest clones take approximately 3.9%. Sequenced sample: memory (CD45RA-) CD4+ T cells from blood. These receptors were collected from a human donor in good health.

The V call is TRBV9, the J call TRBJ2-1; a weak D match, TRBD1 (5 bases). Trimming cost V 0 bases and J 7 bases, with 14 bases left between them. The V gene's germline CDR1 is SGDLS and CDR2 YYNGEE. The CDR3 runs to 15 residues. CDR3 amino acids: CASSVGGPFKNEQFF. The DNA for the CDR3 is TGTGCCAGCAGCGTAGGGGGCCCCTTTAAGAATGAGCAGTTCTTC. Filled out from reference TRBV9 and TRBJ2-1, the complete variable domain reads DSGVTQTPKHLITATGQRVTLRCSPRSGDLSVYWYQQSLDQGLQFLIQYYNGEERAKGNILERFSAQQFPDLHSELNLSSLELGDSALYFCASSVGGPFKNEQFFGPGTRLTVL.

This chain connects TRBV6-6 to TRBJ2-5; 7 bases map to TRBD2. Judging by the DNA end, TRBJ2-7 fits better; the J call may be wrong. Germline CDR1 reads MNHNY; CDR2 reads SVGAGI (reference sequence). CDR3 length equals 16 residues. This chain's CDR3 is CATQSLGGGSSYEQYF. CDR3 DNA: TGTGCCACTCAATCCTTGGGCGGGGGATCATCCTACGAGCAGTACTTC.

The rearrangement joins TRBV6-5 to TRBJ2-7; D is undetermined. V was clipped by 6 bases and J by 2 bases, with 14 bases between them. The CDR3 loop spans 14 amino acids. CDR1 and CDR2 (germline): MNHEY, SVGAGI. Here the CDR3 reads CASRRPGIPYEQYF. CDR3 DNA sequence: TGTGCCAGCAGAAGGCCCGGCATACCCTACGAGCAGTACTTC.

The CDR3 DNA sequence: TGTGCCAGCAGTTCCGGACAGGGATGGAATCAGCCCCAGCATTTT. Translating gives CASSSGQGWNQPQHF. The rearrangement uses TRBV7-9 and TRBJ1-5, with TRBD1 matching 8 bases. Trimming cost V 6 bases and J 4 bases; bases outside gene matches: 8. The length of the CDR3 is 15 residues. Germline assignment: CDR1 SEHNR and CDR2 FQNEAQ (reference sequence).

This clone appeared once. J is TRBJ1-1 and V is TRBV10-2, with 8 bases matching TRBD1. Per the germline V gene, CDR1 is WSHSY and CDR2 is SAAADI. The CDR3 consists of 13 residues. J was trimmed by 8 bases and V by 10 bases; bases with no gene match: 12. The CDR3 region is CATKDRAPGEAFF. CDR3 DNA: TGCGCCACCAAGGACAGGGCCCCAGGGGAAGCTTTCTTT.

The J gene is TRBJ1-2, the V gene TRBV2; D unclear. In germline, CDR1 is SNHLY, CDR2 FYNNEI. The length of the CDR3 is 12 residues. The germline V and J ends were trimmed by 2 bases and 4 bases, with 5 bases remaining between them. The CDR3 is CASSENAYGYTF. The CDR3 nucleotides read TGTGCCAGCAGTGAAAACGCCTATGGCTACACCTTC.

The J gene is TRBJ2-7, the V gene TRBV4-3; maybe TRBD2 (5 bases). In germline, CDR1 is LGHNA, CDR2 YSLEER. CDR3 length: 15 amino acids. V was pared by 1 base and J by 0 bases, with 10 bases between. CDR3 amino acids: CASSQGPGSSYEQYF. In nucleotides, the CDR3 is TGCGCCAGCAGCCAAGGACCGGGGAGCTCCTACGAGCAGTACTTC.

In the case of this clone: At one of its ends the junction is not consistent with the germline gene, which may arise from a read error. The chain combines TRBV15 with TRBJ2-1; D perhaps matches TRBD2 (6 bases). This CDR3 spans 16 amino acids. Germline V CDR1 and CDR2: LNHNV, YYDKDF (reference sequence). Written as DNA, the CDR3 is TGTGCCACCAGTTCACTCGCGGGGATCGTCTACAAAGAGCAGTTCTTC. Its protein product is CATSSLAGIVYKEQFF.

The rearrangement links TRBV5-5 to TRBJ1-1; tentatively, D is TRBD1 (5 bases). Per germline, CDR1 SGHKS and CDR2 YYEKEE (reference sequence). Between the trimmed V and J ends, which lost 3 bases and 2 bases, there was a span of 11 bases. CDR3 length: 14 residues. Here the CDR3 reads CASSSVGGNTEAFF. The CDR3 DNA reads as TGTGCCAGCAGCTCAGTTGGGGGAAACACTGAAGCTTTCTTT.

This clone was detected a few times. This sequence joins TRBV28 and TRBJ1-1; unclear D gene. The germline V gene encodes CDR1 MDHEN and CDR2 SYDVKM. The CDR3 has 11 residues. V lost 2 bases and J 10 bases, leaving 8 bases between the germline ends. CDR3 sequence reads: CASSLELVAFF. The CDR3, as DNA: TGTGCCAGCAGTTTAGAGTTGGTAGCTTTCTTT.

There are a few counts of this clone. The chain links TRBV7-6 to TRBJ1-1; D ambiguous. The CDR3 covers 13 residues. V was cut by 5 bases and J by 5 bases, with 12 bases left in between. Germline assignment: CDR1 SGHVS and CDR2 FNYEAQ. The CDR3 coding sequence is TGTGCCAGCAGCGCAGACCCGAGGACTGAAGCTTTCTTT. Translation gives CASSADPRTEAFF.

CDR3 DNA sequence: TGCAGCGTTAAAACAGGGGTCGGAGACTACGAGCAGTACTTC. Translating it yields CSVKTGVGDYEQYF. This rearrangement joins TRBV29-1 to TRBJ2-7; 7 bases map to TRBD1. The CDR3 runs to 14 residues. Germline loops: CDR1 SQVTM, CDR2 ANQGSEA. Unmatched junction bases numbered 10, after V lost 5 bases and J lost 3 bases.

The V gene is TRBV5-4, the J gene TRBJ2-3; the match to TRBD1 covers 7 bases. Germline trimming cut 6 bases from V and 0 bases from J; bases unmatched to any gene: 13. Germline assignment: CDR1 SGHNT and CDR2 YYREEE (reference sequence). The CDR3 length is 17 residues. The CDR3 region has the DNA TGTGCCAGCACCCGCGGACAGGCAGTGGTTAGCACAGATACGCAGTATTTT. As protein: CASTRGQAVVSTDTQYF. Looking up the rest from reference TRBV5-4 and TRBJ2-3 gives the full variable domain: ETGVTQSPTHLIKTRGQQVTLRCSSQSGHNTVSWYQQALGQGPQFIFQYYREEENGRGNFPPRFSGLQFPNYSSELNVNALELDDSALYLCASTRGQAVVSTDTQYFGPGTRLTVL.

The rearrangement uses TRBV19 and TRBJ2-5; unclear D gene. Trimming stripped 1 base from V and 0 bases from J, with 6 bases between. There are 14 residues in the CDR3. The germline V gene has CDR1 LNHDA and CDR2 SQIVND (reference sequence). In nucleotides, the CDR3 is TGTGCCAGTAGTATAGGGGCCTACCAAGAGACCCAGTACTTC. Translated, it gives CASSIGAYQETQYF.

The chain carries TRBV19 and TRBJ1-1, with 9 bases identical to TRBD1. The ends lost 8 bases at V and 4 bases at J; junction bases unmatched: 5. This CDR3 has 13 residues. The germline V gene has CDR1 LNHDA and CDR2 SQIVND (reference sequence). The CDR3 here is CASSETGGTEAFF. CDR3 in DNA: TGTGCCAGTTCCGAGACAGGGGGCACTGAAGCTTTCTTT.

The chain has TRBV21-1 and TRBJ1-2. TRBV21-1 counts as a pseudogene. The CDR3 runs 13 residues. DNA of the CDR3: TGTGCCAGCAGCGCCCGGGAGTCTAATGGCTACACCTTC. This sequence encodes CASSARESNGYTF.

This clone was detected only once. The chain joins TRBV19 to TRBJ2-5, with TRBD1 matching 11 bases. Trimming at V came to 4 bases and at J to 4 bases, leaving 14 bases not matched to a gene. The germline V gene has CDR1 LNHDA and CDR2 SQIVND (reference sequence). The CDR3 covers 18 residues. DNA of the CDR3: TGTGCCAGTAGTAAATTGAGCGGGACAGGGGGGTATAGAGAGACCCAGTACTTC. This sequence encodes CASSKLSGTGGYRETQYF.

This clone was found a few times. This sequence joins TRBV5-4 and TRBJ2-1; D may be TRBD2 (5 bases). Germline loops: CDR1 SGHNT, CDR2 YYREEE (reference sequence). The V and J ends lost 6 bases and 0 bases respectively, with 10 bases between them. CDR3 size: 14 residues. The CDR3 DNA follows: TGTGCCAGCACCGATGCGGGCTCCTACAATGAGCAGTTCTTC. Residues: CASTDAGSYNEQFF.

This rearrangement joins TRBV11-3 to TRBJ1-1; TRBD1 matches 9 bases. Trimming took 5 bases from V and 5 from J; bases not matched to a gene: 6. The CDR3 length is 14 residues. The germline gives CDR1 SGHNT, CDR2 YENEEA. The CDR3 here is CASSAGQGRTEAFF. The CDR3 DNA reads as TGTGCCAGCAGCGCGGGACAGGGTCGGACTGAAGCTTTCTTT.

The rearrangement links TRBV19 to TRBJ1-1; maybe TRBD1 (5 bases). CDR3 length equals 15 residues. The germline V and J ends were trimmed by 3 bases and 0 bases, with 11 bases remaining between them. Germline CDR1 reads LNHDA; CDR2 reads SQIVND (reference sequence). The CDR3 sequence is CASSITPGLNTEAFF. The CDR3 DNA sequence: TGTGCCAGTAGTATTACTCCAGGGTTGAACACTGAAGCTTTCTTT.

The CDR3 coding sequence is TGCGCCAGCAGCTTGGAAGGGGTTGTGGGCTACACCTTC. This gives the protein CASSLEGVVGYTF. This rearrangement joins TRBV5-1 to TRBJ1-2, with D possibly matching TRBD1 (5 bases). The CDR3 spans 13 residues. Trimming took 0 bases from V and 8 from J, leaving 11 bases between them. Germline lookup yields CDR1 SGHRS and CDR2 YFSETQ.

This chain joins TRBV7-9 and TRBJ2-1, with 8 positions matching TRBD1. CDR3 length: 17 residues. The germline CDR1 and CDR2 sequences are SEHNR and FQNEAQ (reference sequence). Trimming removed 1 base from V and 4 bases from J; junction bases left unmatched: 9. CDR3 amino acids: CASSLGERQGIYNEQFF. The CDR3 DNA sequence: TGTGCCAGCAGCTTAGGCGAGCGACAGGGGATTTACAATGAGCAGTTCTTC.

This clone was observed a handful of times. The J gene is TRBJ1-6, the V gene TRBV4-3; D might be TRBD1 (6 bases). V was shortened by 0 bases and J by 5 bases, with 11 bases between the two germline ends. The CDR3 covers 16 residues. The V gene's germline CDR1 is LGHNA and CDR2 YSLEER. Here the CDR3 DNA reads TGCGCCAGCAGCCAAGATGGGAACAGGGATAATTCACCCCTCCACTTT. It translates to CASSQDGNRDNSPLHF.

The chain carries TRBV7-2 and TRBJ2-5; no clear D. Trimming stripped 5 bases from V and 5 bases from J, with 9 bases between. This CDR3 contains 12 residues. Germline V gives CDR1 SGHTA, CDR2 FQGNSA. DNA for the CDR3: TGTGCCAGCAGCCCCGCCCTGGAGACCCAGTACTTC. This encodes CASSPALETQYF. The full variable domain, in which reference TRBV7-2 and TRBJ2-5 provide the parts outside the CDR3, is GAGVSQSPSNKVTEKGKDVELRCDPISGHTALYWYRQSLGQGLEFLIYFQGNSAPDKSGLPSDRFSAERTGGSVSTLTIQRTQQEDSAVYLCASSPALETQYFGPGTRLLVL.

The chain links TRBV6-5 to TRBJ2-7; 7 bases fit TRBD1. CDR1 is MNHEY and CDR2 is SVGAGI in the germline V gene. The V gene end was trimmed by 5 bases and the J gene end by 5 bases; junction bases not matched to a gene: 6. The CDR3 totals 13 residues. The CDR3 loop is CASSATGFHEQYF. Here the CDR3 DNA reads TGTGCCAGCAGTGCGACAGGGTTCCACGAGCAGTACTTC.

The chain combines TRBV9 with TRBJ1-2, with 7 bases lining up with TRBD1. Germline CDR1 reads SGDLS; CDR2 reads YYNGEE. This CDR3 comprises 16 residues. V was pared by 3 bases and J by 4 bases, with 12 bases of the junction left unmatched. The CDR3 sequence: CASSAFDRVGGYGYTF. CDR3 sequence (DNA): TGTGCCAGCAGCGCGTTTGACAGGGTGGGAGGCTATGGCTACACCTTC.

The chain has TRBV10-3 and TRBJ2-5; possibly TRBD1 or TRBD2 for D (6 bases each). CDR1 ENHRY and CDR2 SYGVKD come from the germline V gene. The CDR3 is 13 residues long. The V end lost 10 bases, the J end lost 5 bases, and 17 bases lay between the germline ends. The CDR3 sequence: CATEGGAGETQYF. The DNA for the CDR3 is TGTGCCACGGAAGGGGGAGCGGGCGAGACCCAGTACTTC.

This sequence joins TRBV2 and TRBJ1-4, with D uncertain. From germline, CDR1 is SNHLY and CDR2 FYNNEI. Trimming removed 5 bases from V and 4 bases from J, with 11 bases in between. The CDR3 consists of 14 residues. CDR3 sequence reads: CASSSHPGNEKLFF. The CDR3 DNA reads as TGTGCCAGCAGTTCTCACCCGGGTAATGAAAAACTGTTTTTT.